This TCR beta chain comes out of a study of T cells in Graves' hyperthyroidism and ophthalmopathy. Findings and caveats of the study: The model made its ophthalmopathy prediction, and onset followed a median about 6 months later. Researchers found most expanded thyroid clonotypes above 0.001 in blood as well.

The V gene lost 3 bases and the J gene lost 5 bases, with 22 bases spanning the gap. CDR1 and CDR2 from the germline V gene are KGHDR and SFDVKD. This CDR3 is built from 18 residues. The source material, RNA transcripts, was used to amplify TCR beta CDR3 regions. In the first-round RT-PCR of the TCR CDR3, the HTBI primer set was used. TCRdb passed the multiplex PCR reads through MiXCR, listing each CDR3 protein once. The table includes some 300,000 distinct CDR3 sequences, more than 10% detected once. Subjects aged 18 to 65 presented with newly diagnosed hyperthyroidism of less than 2 months' duration. The blood sample predates any ophthalmopathy symptoms, coming from first hyperthyroidism diagnosis. This clonotype was recorded many times. Its target is not known.

Sequencing used blood. The source is a woman under 40 with Graves' hyperthyroidism that later progressed to Graves' ophthalmopathy. The V gene is TRBV24-1, the J gene TRBJ2-1; D gene uncertain. CDR3 in DNA: TGTGCCACCAGTGATCTGATGACTCGCCGTTTTGGGAACAATGAGCAGTTCTTC. Translated: CATSDLMTRRFGNNEQFF.